Here is one T cell receptor beta chain with its context. Its antigen is not known. The V end lost 5 bases, the J end lost 3 bases, and 8 bases lay between the germline ends. The CDR3 is made up of 13 amino acids. Germline lookup yields CDR1 SGHVS and CDR2 FQNEAQ. The data derive from a study of T cell responses to AZD1222 COVID-19 vaccine. Generated by immunoSEQ multiplex PCR, the TCRdb table keeps only in-frame clones and is missing some. The data hold about 170,000 clones, with over 85% observed a single time. The study, taken as a whole, reports: Donors in the cohort were predominantly white British and more often female, and clonal diversity was possibly underestimated.

The TCR originated in an adult in good health. The specimen comprised peripheral blood, sampled on day 0 of AZD1222 vaccination. The chain carries TRBV7-8 and TRBJ2-1; D is unresolved. The CDR3 DNA sequence: TGTGCCAGCAGCCCCGTAAGCTACAATGAGCAGTTCTTC. Translating it yields CASSPVSYNEQFF.